These 11 T cell receptor beta chains share one sample of origin, sequenced in a study of identical twins. TCRdb redid the calling of the 5' RACE reads with MiXCR, one entry per CDR3 protein. The sample has around 370,000 distinct CDR3 sequences; approximately 9.1% are singletons. Material: naive T cells sorted from blood. The receptors were gathered from a woman in her forties or fifties in good health.

This clonotype was counted a few times. The gene calls are TRBV6-1 and TRBJ1-5; 7 nucleotides align to TRBD1. The germline V gene has CDR1 MNHNS and CDR2 SASEGT. This CDR3 contains 15 residues. V shed 6 bases and J 4 bases; nucleotides not matched to a gene: 9. CDR3 nucleotides: TGTGCCAGCAGAGCGACAGGGTTGACTAATCAGCCCCAGCATTTT. Translation: CASRATGLTNQPQHF.

This clonotype was picked up many times. CDR3 region: CASSSLAGSYNEQFF. The CDR3 nucleotides are TGTGCCAGCAGTTCTCTAGCGGGCTCCTACAATGAGCAGTTCTTC. J is TRBJ2-1 and V is TRBV12-3 or TRBV12-4; 8 bases are a match to TRBD2. V lost 4 bases, J lost 0 bases, and 2 bases stayed unmatched. The CDR3 has 15 residues.

The V and J genes are TRBV5-1 and TRBJ2-3; TRBD2 aligns across 8 bases. V lost 0 bases to trimming and J lost 0 bases; unmatched junction nucleotides: 6. The length of the CDR3 is 17 residues. Germline CDR1 reads SGHRS; CDR2 reads YFSETQ. The CDR3 DNA reads TGCGCCAGCAGCTTGGGACTAGCGCTTGCTAGCACAGATACGCAGTATTTT. This translates into CASSLGLALASTDTQYF.

The sample holds a few counts of this clonotype. The CDR3 DNA is TGCAGCGGTTATAGCCAGGAATCTCCAGATACGCAGTATTTT. Encoded protein: CSGYSQESPDTQYF. This chain uses TRBV29-1 with TRBJ2-3; D is unclear. Germline assignment: CDR1 SQVTM and CDR2 ANQGSEA. The CDR3 runs 14 residues. V lost 7 bases, J lost 4 bases, and 18 bases lay in between.

The table lists this clonotype with a few counts. The chain couples TRBV5-5 to TRBJ1-1, with D possibly matching TRBD1 (6 bases). CDR1 and CDR2 (germline): SGHKS, YYEKEE (reference sequence). Trimming shortened V by 1 base and J by 1 base, and 14 bases separated the two germline ends. The CDR3 consists of 16 residues. The DNA for the CDR3 is TGTGCCAGCAGCTTGACCCCACAGGGTTCGAACACTGAAGCTTTCTTT. The encoded protein is CASSLTPQGSNTEAFF.

There are a few counts of this clonotype. This chain connects TRBV27 to TRBJ2-1; 7 positions agree with TRBD2. After removal of 6 bases from V and 9 bases from J, the junction contained 11 bases not matched to a gene. The germline V gene encodes CDR1 MNHEY and CDR2 SMNVEV (reference sequence). The CDR3 covers 14 residues. The CDR3 nucleotides are TGTGCCAGCAGAGCGGGGCGAGGTGGCCCTGAGCAGTTCTTC. As protein: CASRAGRGGPEQFF.

V usage is TRBV7-2 and J usage is TRBJ2-3; 12 bases are shared with TRBD2. The CDR3 spans 18 residues. V gave up 5 bases and J gave up 2 bases; unmatched junction bases: 11. Germline values: CDR1 SGHTA, CDR2 FQGNSA. The CDR3: CASSLRTSGTSNTDTQYF. CDR3 sequence (DNA): TGTGCCAGCAGCCTACGGACTAGCGGGACCTCGAACACAGATACGCAGTATTTT.

This clonotype came up a few times. The chain combines TRBV20-1 with TRBJ2-1; D possibly matches TRBD1 or TRBD2 (6 bases each). V dropped 1 base and J dropped 4 bases, with 20 bases sitting between them. The CDR3 runs 17 residues. In germline, CDR1 is DFQATT, CDR2 SNEGSKA (reference sequence). CDR3 nucleotides: TGCAGTGCTAGAGGTGGACTGTCGGGGGCCAATTACAATGAGCAGTTCTTC. Its protein is CSARGGLSGANYNEQFF.

This clonotype has a handful of counts. The rearrangement links TRBV14 to TRBJ2-7; 9 bases line up with TRBD1. The CDR3 has 15 amino acids. CDR1 is SGHDN and CDR2 is FVKESK in the germline V gene. With V trimmed by 3 bases and J by 5 bases, 8 bases remained unmatched. The CDR3 is CASSHPNRGHHEQYF. The CDR3 DNA sequence: TGTGCCAGCAGCCACCCCAACAGGGGGCATCACGAGCAGTACTTC.

The chain combines TRBV7-9 with TRBJ2-5; D unclear. Trimming pared 3 bases from V and 2 bases from J, leaving 10 bases between. Germline V gene lookup returns CDR1 SEHNR and CDR2 FQNEAQ (reference sequence). This CDR3 comprises 14 residues. This CDR3 is CASSFDSSQETQYF. In nucleotides, the CDR3 is TGTGCCAGCAGCTTCGATAGCAGTCAAGAGACCCAGTACTTC.

This clonotype occurred many times. This chain uses TRBV6-5 with TRBJ2-1; D is undetermined. The V gene's germline CDR1 is MNHEY and CDR2 SVGAGI. Trimming took off 7 bases at V and 2 bases at J, with 12 bases between the two ends. The CDR3 covers 14 residues. The DNA for the CDR3 is TGTGCCAGCACCCCCAGGAAGGCCTACAATGAGCAGTTCTTC. It encodes CASTPRKAYNEQFF.